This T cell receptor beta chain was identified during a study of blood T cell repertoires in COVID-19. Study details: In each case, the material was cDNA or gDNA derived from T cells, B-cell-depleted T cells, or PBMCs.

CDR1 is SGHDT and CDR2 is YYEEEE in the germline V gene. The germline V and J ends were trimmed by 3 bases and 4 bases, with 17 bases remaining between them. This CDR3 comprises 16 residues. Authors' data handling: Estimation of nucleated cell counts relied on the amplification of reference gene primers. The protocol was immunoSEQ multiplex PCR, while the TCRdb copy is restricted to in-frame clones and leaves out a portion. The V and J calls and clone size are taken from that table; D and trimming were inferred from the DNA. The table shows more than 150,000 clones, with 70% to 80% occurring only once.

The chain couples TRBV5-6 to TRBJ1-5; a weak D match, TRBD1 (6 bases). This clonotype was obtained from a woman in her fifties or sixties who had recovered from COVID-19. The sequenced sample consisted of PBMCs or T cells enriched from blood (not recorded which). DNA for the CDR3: TGTGCCAGCAGCTCTACGGCGGGGGGCCTGAATCAGCCCCAGCATTTT. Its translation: CASSSTAGGLNQPQHF. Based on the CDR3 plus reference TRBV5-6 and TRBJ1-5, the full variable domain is DAGVTQSPTHLIKTRGQQVTLRCSPKSGHDTVSWYQQALGQGPQFIFQYYEEEERQRGNFPDRFSGHQFPNYSSELNVNALLLGDSALYLCASSSTAGGLNQPQHFGDGTRLSIL.